This T cell receptor (beta chain) was observed in a study of technical replicates of blood from a handful of donors. Assay used: immunoSEQ multiplex PCR; TCRdb lists only in-frame clones, some missing. The repertoire holds approximately 78,000 clones, with around 95% as singletons. J lost 0 bases, V lost 6 bases, and 5 bases had no gene match. The CDR3 has 14 residues. Germline V CDR1 and CDR2: SQVTM, ANQGSEA. The V and J genes are TRBV29-1 and TRBJ2-7, with 10 bases identical to TRBD2. This receptor was identified in a human donor in good health. The sample was T cells isolated from PBMCs. The CDR3 protein is CSVLTSGHSYEQYF. CDR3 sequence (DNA): TGCAGCGTACTGACTAGCGGGCACTCCTACGAGCAGTACTTC.